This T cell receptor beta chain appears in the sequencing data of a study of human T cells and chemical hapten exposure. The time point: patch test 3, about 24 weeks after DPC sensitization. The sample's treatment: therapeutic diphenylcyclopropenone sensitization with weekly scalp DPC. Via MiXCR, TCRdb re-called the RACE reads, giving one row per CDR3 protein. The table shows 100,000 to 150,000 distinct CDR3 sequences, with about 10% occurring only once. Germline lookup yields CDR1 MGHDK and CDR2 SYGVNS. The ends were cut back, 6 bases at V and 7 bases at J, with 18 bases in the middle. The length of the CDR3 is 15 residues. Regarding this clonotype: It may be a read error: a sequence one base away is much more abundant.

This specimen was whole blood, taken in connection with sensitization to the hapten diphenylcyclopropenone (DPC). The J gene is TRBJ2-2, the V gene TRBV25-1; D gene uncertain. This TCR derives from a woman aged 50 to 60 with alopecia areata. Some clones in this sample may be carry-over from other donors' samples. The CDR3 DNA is TGTGCCAGCAGACCCGGGTTCTCAGGAGACGGGGAGCTGTTTTTT. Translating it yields CASRPGFSGDGELFF.